This TCR beta chain was identified during a study of T cell responses to AZD1222 COVID-19 vaccine. Study as a whole: Investigators merged groups given second doses at roughly 4 or roughly 12 weeks.

Method: immunoSEQ multiplex PCR; TCRdb's copy keeps in-frame clones and lacks some. The sample has tens of thousands of clones, about 89% seen once. Germline-derived CDR1 and CDR2 are LGHNA and YNFKEQ. The junction had 8 bases not matched to a gene; V was cut back by 0 bases and J by 8 bases. The CDR3 totals 16 residues. Regarding this clone: Its antigen is undetermined.

Study conclusions and caveats: Following two doses of AZD1222, Spike-specific TCR breadth and depth rose. There were repertoire samples only from the period after the peak T cell response. The reported proportion of spike-specific TCRs targeting unmutated variant regions was nearly half.

The chain links TRBV4-2 to TRBJ2-2, with 8 bases fitting TRBD2. The source of this sequence is an adult in good health. Sequences were derived from peripheral blood, sampled on day 0 of AZD1222 vaccination. CDR3 DNA sequence: TGTGCCAGCAGCCAAGATGGACTAGCTCCCTATGGGGAGCTGTTTTTT. This encodes CASSQDGLAPYGELFF.